This T cell receptor beta chain is drawn from a study of neurological immune-mediated disorders. Study-wide points: TCR-beta repertoires seemed private in all groups, with no expanded CDR3 amino acid sequences shared.

This clonotype appeared many times. What it binds is not known. With 10-nucleotide random UMIs, 5'RACE was used to make the cDNA. TCRdb fed the 5' RACE reads into MiXCR, producing one record per CDR3 protein. The data show roughly 80,000 distinct CDR3 sequences, 17% seen once. The V gene lost 2 bases and the J gene lost 2 bases, with 8 bases spanning the gap. The CDR3 runs 14 residues. Looked up from germline, CDR1 is LGHDT and CDR2 is YNNKEL (reference sequence). Sequenced material: PBMCs. The clonotype originates from a woman in her thirties or forties in good health. This chain uses TRBV3-1 with TRBJ2-3; no clear D. The CDR3 here is CASSQTQSTDTQYF. The CDR3 DNA is TGTGCCAGCAGCCAAACACAGTCCACAGATACGCAGTATTTT.